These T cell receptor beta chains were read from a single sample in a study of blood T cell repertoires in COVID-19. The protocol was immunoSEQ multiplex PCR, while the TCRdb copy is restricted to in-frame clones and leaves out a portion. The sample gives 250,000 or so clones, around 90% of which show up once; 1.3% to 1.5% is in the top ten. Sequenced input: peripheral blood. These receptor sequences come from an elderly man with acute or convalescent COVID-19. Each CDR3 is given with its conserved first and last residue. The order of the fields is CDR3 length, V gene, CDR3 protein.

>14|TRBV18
CASSPFTGNNEQFF
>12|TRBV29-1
CSVTGSNTEAFF
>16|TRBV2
CASSEDGQGWQETQYF
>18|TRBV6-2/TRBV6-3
CASSYTPGLAEIQETQYF
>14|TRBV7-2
CASSSGPDSDTQYF
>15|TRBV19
CASSTYGGSTDTQYF
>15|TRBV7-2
CASSFGIQGVGEAFF
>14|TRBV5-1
CASTLGAGEQTIYF
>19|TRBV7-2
CASSFYGTSGGAIRGSQFF
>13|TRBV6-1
CASSERRYTEAFF
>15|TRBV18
CASSPTGGPLAAYTF
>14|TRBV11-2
CASTQERLLSEQYF
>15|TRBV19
CASSTTRQSNQPQHF
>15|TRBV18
CASSFRQALNTEAFF
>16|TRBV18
CASSPRTGGGAGEQYF
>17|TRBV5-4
CASSPWGAGGGLETQYF
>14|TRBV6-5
CASTPSRYGYGYTF
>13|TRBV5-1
CASSWGEQYEQYF
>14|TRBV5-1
CASSFGLSTDTQYF
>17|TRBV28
CASSLYLGGKGNQPQHF
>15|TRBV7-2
CASSLDPTVNQPQHF
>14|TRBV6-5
CASRVDRANEKLFF
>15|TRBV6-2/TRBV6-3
CASSTRGLGVNEQYF
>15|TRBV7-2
CASSFSGTGTDTQYF
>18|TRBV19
CASRVNRQGNKNNYGYTF
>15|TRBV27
CASSLMGREGYEQYF
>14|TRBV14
CASSQVRGGNEQYF
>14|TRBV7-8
CASSLAGTNTEAFF
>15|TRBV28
CASRATGVLTQPQHF
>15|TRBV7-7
CASSLHLREYTEAFF
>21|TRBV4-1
CASSQESGWGWLAGVIFEQYF
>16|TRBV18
CASSPGTGTMNTEAFF
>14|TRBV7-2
CASSLDRPNYGYTF
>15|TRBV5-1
CASTPTGGSNEKLFF
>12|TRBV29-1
CSVTGGNTEAFF
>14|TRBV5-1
CASSLGREAYGYTF
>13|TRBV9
CASSVGAQETQYF
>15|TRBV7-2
CASSLEGLAGETQYF
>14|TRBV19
CASSRGQGASEQYF
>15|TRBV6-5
CASTGTERMNTEAFF